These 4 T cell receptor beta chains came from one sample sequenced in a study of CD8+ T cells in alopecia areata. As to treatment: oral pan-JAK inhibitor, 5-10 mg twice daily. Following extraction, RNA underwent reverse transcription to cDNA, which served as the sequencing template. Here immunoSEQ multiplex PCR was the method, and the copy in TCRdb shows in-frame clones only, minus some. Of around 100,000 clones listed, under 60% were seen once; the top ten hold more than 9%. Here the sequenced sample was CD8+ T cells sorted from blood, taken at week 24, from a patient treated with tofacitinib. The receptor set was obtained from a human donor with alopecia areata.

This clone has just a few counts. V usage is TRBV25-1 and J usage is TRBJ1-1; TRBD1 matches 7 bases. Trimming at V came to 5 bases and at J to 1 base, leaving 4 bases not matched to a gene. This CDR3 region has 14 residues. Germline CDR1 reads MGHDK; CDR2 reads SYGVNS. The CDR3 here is CASSWDRENTEAFF. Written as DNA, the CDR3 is TGTGCCAGCAGTTGGGACAGAGAGAACACTGAAGCTTTCTTT.

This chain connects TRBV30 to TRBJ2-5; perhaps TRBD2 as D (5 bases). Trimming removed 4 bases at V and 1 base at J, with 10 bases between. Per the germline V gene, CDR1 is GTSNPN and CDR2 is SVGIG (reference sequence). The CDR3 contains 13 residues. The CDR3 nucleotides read TGTGCCTGGACAGGACTCCCCCAAGAGACCCAGTACTTC. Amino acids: CAWTGLPQETQYF.

This CDR3 is CASRGGAIDGYTF. The DNA for the CDR3 is TGTGCCAGCAGAGGGGGCGCTATCGATGGCTACACCTTC. The rearrangement uses TRBV27 and TRBJ1-2, with TRBD1 matching 7 bases. CDR1 and CDR2 from the germline V gene are MNHEY and SMNVEV (reference sequence). The CDR3 sequence is 13 residues long. V was clipped by 6 bases and J by 6 bases; unmatched bases: 7.

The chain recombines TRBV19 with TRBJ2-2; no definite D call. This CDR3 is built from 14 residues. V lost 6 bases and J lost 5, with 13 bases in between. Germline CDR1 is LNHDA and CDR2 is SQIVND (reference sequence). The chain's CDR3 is CASRNLDLTGELFF. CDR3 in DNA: TGTGCCAGTAGGAACTTGGACCTTACCGGGGAGCTGTTTTTT.